This entry is about one T cell receptor (beta chain). The antigen is unknown. The protocol was immunoSEQ multiplex PCR, while the TCRdb copy is restricted to in-frame clones and leaves out a portion. The table includes 45,000 to 55,000 clones, just over 85% detected once. The data stem from a study of T cell responses to AZD1222 COVID-19 vaccine. Findings and limits, study-wide: Clonal diversity may have been underestimated in mostly white British donors.

J gave up 3 bases and V 4 bases, and 9 bases lay outside the gene matches. In germline, CDR1 is KGHSY, CDR2 FQNENV. This CDR3 region has 16 residues. The rearrangement uses TRBV16 and TRBJ2-1; 7 positions agree with TRBD2. Sequenced here: peripheral blood, sampled 28 days after the second AZD1222 dose. The receptor's source is an adult who received the AZD1222 COVID-19 vaccine. CDR3 coding DNA: TGTGCCAGCAGCCCCACGGCGGGAGCCTTCTACAATGAGCAGTTCTTC. This translates into CASSPTAGAFYNEQFF. Using reference TRBV16 and TRBJ2-1 for the parts outside the CDR3, the full variable domain is GEEVAQTPKHLVRGEGQKAKLYCAPIKGHSYVFWYQQVLKNEFKFLISFQNENVFDETGMPKERFSAKCLPNSPCSLEIQATKLEDSAVYFCASSPTAGAFYNEQFFGPGTRLTVL.